The 22 T cell receptor beta chains presented below share a single source sample, sequenced in a study of shared clonotypes between healthy human individuals. Generated by immunoSEQ multiplex PCR, the TCRdb table keeps only in-frame clones and is missing some. The table includes around 370,000 clones, 90% to 98% detected once. The material sequenced was memory CD8+ T cells sorted from blood. Sample subset: CD45RO+ cells pooled with CCR7-negative TemRA cells. These receptors originate from a man aged 30-40 years in good health.

The chain employs TRBV9 and TRBJ2-4, with TRBD2 matching over 8 bases. Per the germline V gene, CDR1 is SGDLS and CDR2 is YYNGEE. There are 16 residues in the CDR3. V lost 3 bases, J lost 1 base, and 6 bases stayed unmatched. The CDR3 DNA reads TGTGCCAGCAGCGCTACTAGCGGATGGGCCAAAAACATTCAGTACTTC. It yields the protein CASSATSGWAKNIQYF.

The V and J genes are TRBV5-1 and TRBJ1-4; 7 bases align to TRBD1. V lost 3 bases and J lost 4; bases outside the gene matches: 6. The CDR3 is made up of 15 amino acids. Germline V lookup: CDR1 SGHRS, CDR2 YFSETQ. The CDR3: CASSYRQGGNEKLFF. CDR3 sequence (DNA): TGCGCCAGCAGCTACCGACAGGGAGGTAATGAAAAACTGTTTTTT.

The V and J genes are TRBV28 and TRBJ1-2; unclear D gene. Germline CDR1 is MDHEN and CDR2 is SYDVKM. This CDR3 is built from 12 residues. Deletions cut 6 bases from V and 7 bases from J, with 12 bases between. In DNA, the CDR3 is TGTGCCAGCAGCAGCAGGATAGGTGGCTACACCTTC. This codes for CASSSRIGGYTF.

The rearrangement joins TRBV9 to TRBJ2-3; TRBD2 agrees at 10 bases. Per the germline V gene, CDR1 is SGDLS and CDR2 is YYNGEE. The CDR3 totals 16 residues. J lost 2 bases, V lost 2 bases, and 5 bases had no gene match. The CDR3 region is CASSVLAGGYTDTQYF. CDR3 nucleotide sequence: TGTGCCAGCAGCGTCTTAGCGGGAGGTTACACAGATACGCAGTATTTT.

This CDR3 is CASSHLTGTDYGYTF. The CDR3, as DNA: TGTGCCAGCAGCCATTTGACAGGGACGGACTATGGCTACACCTTC. The rearrangement uses TRBV4-2 and TRBJ1-2, with TRBD1 matching 7 bases. The V gene end was trimmed by 3 bases and the J gene end by 3 bases; junction bases not matched to a gene: 7. CDR1 LGHNA and CDR2 YNFKEQ come from the germline V gene. This CDR3 comprises 15 residues.

The chain has TRBV10-3 and TRBJ2-1; 9 bases match TRBD2. Trimming at V came to 10 bases and at J to 5 bases, leaving 0 bases not matched to a gene. There are 11 residues in the CDR3. Germline CDR1 is ENHRY and CDR2 is SYGVKD. DNA for the CDR3: TGTGCCAGCGGGAGGGACAATGAGCAGTTCTTC. The encoded protein is CASGRDNEQFF.

Comment on this clone: The same CDR3 also results from other DNA sequences found in this sample. The chain couples TRBV5-4 to TRBJ2-5, with a tentative D call TRBD2 (6 bases). Germline CDR1 SGHNT, CDR2 YYREEE (reference sequence). The CDR3 runs 14 residues. The V and J ends lost 1 base and 4 bases respectively, with 11 bases between them. The CDR3 loop is CASSLPERAETQYF. CDR3 coding DNA: TGTGCCAGCAGCTTGCCGGAGCGGGCAGAGACCCAGTACTTC.

This rearrangement joins TRBV15 to TRBJ2-7; 15 bases fit TRBD2. Losses at the gene ends were 1 base for V and 2 bases for J; bases not matched to a gene: 0. Per the germline V gene, CDR1 is LNHNV and CDR2 is YYDKDF (reference sequence). This CDR3 has 16 amino acids. The CDR3 nucleotides read TGTGCCACCAGCAGAGGGACTAGCGGGAGGGCCTACGAGCAGTACTTC. This encodes CATSRGTSGRAYEQYF.

This chain uses TRBV11-2 with TRBJ1-2; tentatively, D is TRBD1 (6 bases). Germline V gene data show CDR1 as SGHAT and CDR2 as FQNNGV. This CDR3 is 14 amino acids long. Trimming removed 2 bases from V and 3 bases from J, with 10 bases in between. In DNA form, the CDR3 reads TGTGCCAGCAGCTTACAGGGGTCGGACTATGGCTACACCTTC. This gives the protein CASSLQGSDYGYTF. The full variable domain, completed using reference TRBV11-2 and TRBJ1-2, is EAGVAQSPRYKIIEKRQSVAFWCNPISGHATLYWYQQILGQGPKLLIQFQNNGVVDDSQLPKDRFSAERLKGVDSTLKIQPAKLEDSAVYLCASSLQGSDYGYTFGSGTRLTVV.

A word on this clone: This sample includes further DNA sequences coding for the same CDR3. The V gene is TRBV28, the J gene TRBJ1-2, with TRBD1 as a possible D gene (5 bases). Per germline, CDR1 MDHEN and CDR2 SYDVKM. Trimming took 6 bases from V and 8 from J, leaving 13 bases between them. The CDR3 loop spans 12 amino acids. The CDR3 sequence is CASSLAGYGYTF. The CDR3 DNA reads as TGTGCCAGCAGCTTAGCAGGGTACGGCTACACCTTC.

The chain couples TRBV30 to TRBJ2-1; D unclear. The germline gives CDR1 GTSNPN, CDR2 SVGIG (reference sequence). The CDR3 extends over 11 amino acids. Trimming removed 3 bases at V and 8 bases at J, with 8 bases between. The CDR3 region has the DNA TGTGCCTGGAGCCACCGGGATGAGCAGTTCTTC. Translation: CAWSHRDEQFF.

The chain employs TRBV2 and TRBJ1-1; the match to TRBD1 covers 7 bases. This CDR3 has 13 amino acids. V trimming: 6 bases; J trimming: 4 bases; junction bases outside the gene matches: 5. Germline lookup yields CDR1 SNHLY and CDR2 FYNNEI. CDR3 DNA: TGTGCCAGCAGGCTGACAGGGACCACTGAAGCTTTCTTT. Residues: CASRLTGTTEAFF.

The chain combines TRBV11-2 with TRBJ1-2; D is uncertain. The CDR3 length is 13 residues. In germline, CDR1 is SGHAT, CDR2 FQNNGV. Trimming pared 3 bases from V and 4 bases from J, leaving 9 bases between. The CDR3: CASSFEELYGYTF. Here the CDR3 DNA reads TGTGCCAGCAGCTTCGAGGAGCTCTATGGCTACACCTTC.

For the CDR3, the DNA is TGTGCCAGCTCACCCGGCGACAGGGCACTCGATGAAAAACTGTTTTTT. Translation: CASSPGDRALDEKLFF. The chain couples TRBV18 to TRBJ1-4, with 7 bases matching TRBD1. This CDR3 is built from 16 residues. V gave up 3 bases and J gave up 6 bases; unmatched junction bases: 10. Germline V gives CDR1 KGHSH, CDR2 LQKENI.

The chain is built from TRBV19 and TRBJ2-2; D is ambiguous. Germline V gene sequence: CDR1 LNHDA, CDR2 SQIVND (reference sequence). The V end lost 5 bases, the J end lost 3 bases, and 10 bases lay between the germline ends. This CDR3 contains 14 residues. CDR3 in amino acids: CASSSASYTGELFF. Written as DNA, the CDR3 is TGTGCCAGTAGTTCCGCCAGCTACACCGGGGAGCTGTTTTTT.

The chain couples TRBV20-1 to TRBJ2-7; D call uncertain. Germline assignment: CDR1 DFQATT and CDR2 SNEGSKA (reference sequence). The V and J ends lost 5 bases and 3 bases respectively, with 8 bases between them. The CDR3 has 11 amino acids. The CDR3 DNA reads TGCAGTGCTCCGACTTACTACGAGCAGTACTTC. It is translated as CSAPTYYEQYF.

The chain recombines TRBV30 with TRBJ2-1, with a weak D call TRBD2 (6 bases). The V and J ends lost 3 bases and 10 bases respectively, with 25 bases between them. Germline CDR1 reads GTSNPN; CDR2 reads SVGIG (reference sequence). This CDR3 has 16 residues. The CDR3 loop reads CAWRAFLWRQGGEQFF. Written as DNA, the CDR3 is TGTGCCTGGAGGGCCTTCTTATGGCGGCAAGGAGGGGAGCAGTTCTTC.

The chain carries TRBV19 and TRBJ1-5; tentatively, D is TRBD1 (6 bases). This CDR3 comprises 14 residues. V lost 7 bases, J lost 4 bases, and 14 bases lay in between. The germline gives CDR1 LNHDA, CDR2 SQIVND (reference sequence). The CDR3 sequence: CASTTGTFNQPQHF. The DNA of the CDR3 is TGTGCCAGTACCACAGGGACCTTTAATCAGCCCCAGCATTTT.

This chain uses TRBV6-1 with TRBJ1-2, with D tentatively TRBD1 (5 bases). Germline V gives CDR1 MNHNS, CDR2 SASEGT. This CDR3 contains 11 residues. The V gene lost 2 bases and the J gene lost 13 bases, with 11 bases spanning the gap. DNA of the CDR3: TGTGCCAGCAGTGAAATCAGGACATCCACCTTC. Translating it yields CASSEIRTSTF.

CDR3 region: CASSSFGVRREKLFF. In DNA form, the CDR3 reads TGTGCCAGCAGTTCCTTCGGGGTACGAAGAGAAAAACTGTTTTTT. The chain uses TRBV28 and TRBJ1-4; D gene uncertain. V gave up 4 bases and J gave up 8 bases, with 17 bases separating them. CDR3 length: 15 amino acids. CDR1 is MDHEN and CDR2 is SYDVKM in the germline V gene.

CDR3 sequence reads: CASSEPGGVEAQHF. The CDR3 nucleotides are TGTGCCAGCAGTGAACCGGGAGGGGTCGAGGCCCAGCATTTT. The chain links TRBV2 to TRBJ1-5; D may be TRBD1 (5 bases). Trimming stripped 2 bases from V and 11 bases from J, with 16 bases between. Per germline, CDR1 SNHLY and CDR2 FYNNEI. This CDR3 comprises 14 residues.

V is TRBV10-3 and J is TRBJ2-7; D is unresolved. Germline lookup yields CDR1 ENHRY and CDR2 SYGVKD. The CDR3 has 14 amino acids. The CDR3 sequence is CASLPDWGSYEQYF. The CDR3 DNA reads TGTGCAAGTCTCCCCGACTGGGGCTCCTACGAGCAGTACTTC.